The 9 T cell receptor beta chains in this list originate from one sample, sequenced in a study of blood T cell repertoires in COVID-19 (dated by TCRdb to the early 2020s). Library generation was performed with the immunoSEQ multiplex PCR assay. This immuneACCESS table, as held by TCRdb, lists in-frame sequences with V and J called but not all clones. Of the missing ones, under half trace to an unresolved V gene in checked studies; the others have no known cause. The sample table lists about 160,000 clones, about 88% of them with a count of one. The top ten hold roughly 1% of the sample. Sequencing used peripheral blood. The receptor set was obtained from a middle-aged man with acute or convalescent COVID-19.

The rearrangement joins TRBV19 to TRBJ2-7, with D uncertain. CDR1 LNHDA and CDR2 SQIVND come from the germline V gene (reference sequence). The germline V and J ends were trimmed by 2 bases and 4 bases, with 9 bases remaining between them. The CDR3 sequence is 13 residues long. DNA of the CDR3: TGTGCCAGTAGTATAACCTATTCTTACGAGCAGTACTTC. It is translated as CASSITYSYEQYF.

This chain connects TRBV27 to TRBJ2-7; TRBD2 aligns across 10 bases. The CDR3 loop spans 16 amino acids. V lost 1 base and J lost 6; bases outside the gene matches: 9. Germline V CDR1 and CDR2: MNHEY, SMNVEV (reference sequence). The CDR3 here is CASSLYSSGGLREQYF. The CDR3, as DNA: TGTGCCAGCAGTTTATACTCTAGCGGGGGCCTCCGCGAGCAGTACTTC.

This chain joins TRBV10-3 and TRBJ2-6, with 9 bases fitting TRBD1. Germline V CDR1 and CDR2: ENHRY, SYGVKD. With V trimmed by 4 bases and J by 3 bases, 22 bases remained unmatched. This CDR3 contains 22 residues. The CDR3 reads CAISARLLGETGGRNGANVLTF. CDR3 coding DNA: TGTGCCATCAGTGCAAGGTTACTGGGTGAAACAGGGGGCCGGAATGGGGCCAACGTCCTGACTTTC.

The chain couples TRBV4-1 to TRBJ2-7, with 12 bases lining up with TRBD2. The germline gives CDR1 MGHRA, CDR2 YSYEKL. The CDR3 contains 17 residues. Germline trimming cut 1 base from V and 3 bases from J; bases unmatched to any gene: 7. CDR3 protein: CASSQGTSGGLIYEQYF. In nucleotides, the CDR3 is TGCGCCAGCAGCCAAGGCACTAGCGGGGGGCTTATCTACGAGCAGTACTTC.

The chain couples TRBV7-8 to TRBJ1-1; no definite D call. Trimming removed 1 base at V and 1 base at J, with 7 bases between. This CDR3 is 14 amino acids long. CDR1 and CDR2 from the germline V gene are SGHVS and FQNEAQ. Written as DNA, the CDR3 is TGTGCCAGCAGCTTAGGACTACCGAACACTGAAGCTTTCTTT. It is translated as CASSLGLPNTEAFF.

This clone was detected only a few times. J is TRBJ1-1 and V is TRBV20-1, with TRBD1 matching over 7 bases. This CDR3 comprises 11 residues. The junction had 5 bases not matched to a gene; V was cut back by 5 bases and J by 8 bases. Germline assignment: CDR1 DFQATT and CDR2 SNEGSKA (reference sequence). CDR3 sequence: CSAEGAGEAFF. DNA of the CDR3: TGCAGTGCTGAGGGGGCAGGAGAAGCTTTCTTT.

The chain recombines TRBV5-6 with TRBJ2-1; D might be TRBD2 (6 bases). The germline CDR1 and CDR2 sequences are SGHDT and YYEEEE. Between the trimmed V and J ends, which lost 5 bases and 0 bases, there was a span of 12 bases. This CDR3 is 15 amino acids long. CDR3 bases: TGTGCCAGCAGGCGGGACGGCATCTCCTACAATGAGCAGTTCTTC. This encodes CASRRDGISYNEQFF.

As for this clone: At one end the junction does not follow the germline gene, possibly because of a read error. The CDR3 nucleotides read TGTGCTAGCAGCAGTGGAGGGTACCAAGAGACCCAGTACTTC. Its translation: CASSSGGYQETQYF. The genes are TRBV7-7 and TRBJ2-5, with D possibly being TRBD2 (6 bases). The CDR3 is 14 amino acids. Germline V lookup: CDR1 SSHAT, CDR2 FNYEAQ (reference sequence).

The chain is built from TRBV12-3 or TRBV12-4 and TRBJ2-7; D is possibly TRBD1 (5 bases). The CDR3 has 11 amino acids. Trimming left V 4 bases short and J 5 bases short, with 6 bases between. DNA for the CDR3: TGTGCCAGCAGTTCCAGGGACGAGCAGTACTTC. The encoded protein is CASSSRDEQYF.